These 15 T cell receptor beta chains came from one sample sequenced in a study of vaccination and CD4 T cells after COVID-19 (dated by TCRdb to the early 2020s). The treatment or condition label corresponds to: 10-day PBMC culture with coronavirus spike peptide pools or control peptides (ViraFEST assay). CD4+ T cells from unexposed donors were collected before the COVID-19 pandemic (2011-2018). No antigens are known for them. Libraries were made using PCR. Data came from an Illumina iSeq 100. DNA from cultured CD4+ T cells was subjected to TCR sequencing with the Oncomine TCR Beta short-read assay at the Johns Hopkins FTIC core. TCRdb ran its own pipeline on the public reads, namely fastp trimming at Q25 and MiXCR clone calling, and kept in-frame beta chains. Entries are consolidated by CDR3 protein sequence, retaining the most common genes and DNA. The sample table contains about 5,400 distinct CDR3 sequences; only one count was recorded for roughly 35% of them. The top ten hold about 32% of the sample.

Sequenced input: CD4+ T cells from blood, cultured in vitro. The receptors come from a human donor in good health.

The CDR3 DNA follows: TGTGCCAGTAGTATTTCGGGGATAGGTTACGAGCAGTACTTC. Amino acids: CASSISGIGYEQYF. V is TRBV19 and J is TRBJ2-7; TRBD2 might be the D (5 bases). CDR3 length: 14 amino acids. Deletions cut 3 bases from V and 4 bases from J, with 13 bases between. Germline-derived CDR1 and CDR2 are LNHDA and SQIVND (reference sequence). Using reference TRBV19 and TRBJ2-7 for the parts outside the CDR3, the full variable domain is DGGITQSPKYLFRKEGQNVTLSCEQNLNHDAMYWYRQDPGQGLRLIYYSQIVNDFQKGDIAEGYSVSREKKESFPLTVTSAQKNPTAFYLCASSISGIGYEQYFGPGTRLTVT.

The rearrangement joins TRBV6-4 to TRBJ2-3; tentatively, D is TRBD1 (5 bases). CDR1 is MRHNA, CDR2 SNTAGT, per germline. V lost 5 bases, J lost 8 bases, and 14 bases lay in between. This CDR3 has 13 residues. CDR3 protein: CASSPGFGATQYF. The CDR3 nucleotides are TGTGCCAGCAGTCCCGGGTTTGGGGCTACGCAGTATTTT.

This clonotype is medium-sized in the sample. V usage is TRBV6-4 and J usage is TRBJ2-3, with TRBD2 matching over 8 bases. The V segment lost 3 bases and the J segment 1 base; nucleotides outside the gene matches: 0. The CDR3 has 14 amino acids. CDR1 and CDR2 from the germline V gene are MRHNA and SNTAGT. The CDR3 is CASSEAGGTDTQYF. CDR3 sequence (DNA): TGTGCCAGCAGTGAAGCGGGGGGCACAGATACGCAGTATTTT.

This chain uses TRBV6-1 with TRBJ2-3, with a tentative D call TRBD1 (5 bases). Germline V gene lookup returns CDR1 MNHNS and CDR2 SASEGT. The CDR3 runs to 15 residues. V shed 1 base and J shed 6 bases, with 14 bases lying between them. The DNA of the CDR3 is TGTGCCAGCAGTGAAGAGCGCAGGGTCGGGGATACGCAGTATTTT. Its protein product is CASSEERRVGDTQYF.

The chain joins TRBV6-5 to TRBJ1-1; no firm D call. Germline-derived CDR1 and CDR2 are MNHEY and SVGAGI. The CDR3 covers 15 residues. V lost 0 bases, J lost 4 bases, and 12 bases lay in between. The CDR3 DNA sequence: TGTGCCAGCAGTTACTCGCATGGTTCGGGCACTGAAGCTTTCTTT. It translates to CASSYSHGSGTEAFF.

By share, this clonotype counts as medium-sized. V and J are TRBV6-4 and TRBJ2-1; D is unclear. The CDR3 is made up of 16 amino acids. V lost 0 bases to trimming and J lost 0 bases, with 9 bases between them. Per germline, CDR1 MRHNA and CDR2 SNTAGT. The CDR3 here is CASSDSARSSYNEQFF. The CDR3 DNA reads TGTGCCAGCAGTGACTCGGCTAGAAGCTCCTACAATGAGCAGTTCTTC.

The sample holds one count of this clonotype. The rearrangement uses TRBV6-1 and TRBJ2-6; TRBD1 aligns across 7 bases. The J segment lost 3 bases and the V segment lost 6 bases, leaving 14 bases of the junction unmatched. Germline lookup yields CDR1 MNHNS and CDR2 SASEGT. The CDR3 has 18 amino acids. CDR3 residues: CASSGPGTAWVGANVLTF. CDR3 in DNA: TGTGCCAGCAGCGGACCTGGGACAGCCTGGGTTGGGGCCAACGTCCTGACTTTC.

This clonotype was detected a few times. Here the CDR3 reads CASRGTGVFGDTQYF. The CDR3 nucleotides read TGTGCCAGCAGGGGGACAGGGGTTTTTGGAGATACGCAGTATTTT. This chain connects TRBV6-1 to TRBJ2-3, with 10 bases that match TRBD1. Germline-derived CDR1 and CDR2 are MNHNS and SASEGT. Trimming at V came to 6 bases and at J to 5 bases, leaving 8 bases not matched to a gene. The CDR3 runs to 15 residues.

V usage is TRBV7-9 and J usage is TRBJ2-5, with 8 bases fitting TRBD1. With 3 bases clipped from V and 4 bases from J, the junction kept 7 bases outside the gene matches. The length of the CDR3 is 15 residues. CDR1 is SEHNR and CDR2 is FQNEAQ in the germline V gene (reference sequence). This CDR3 is CASSFRVGTGETQYF. The DNA for the CDR3 is TGTGCCAGCAGCTTCCGAGTTGGGACAGGAGAGACCCAGTACTTC.

The rearrangement joins TRBV2 to TRBJ1-1, with 10 bases fitting TRBD1. V lost 6 bases, J lost 5 bases, and 6 bases stayed unmatched. CDR1 is SNHLY, CDR2 FYNNEI, per germline. This CDR3 has 14 residues. The CDR3 bases are TGTGCCAGCAGCGTCCCGGGACAGGGGACTGAAGCTTTCTTT. Translating gives CASSVPGQGTEAFF.

This chain connects TRBV20-1 to TRBJ1-1, with 7 bases that match TRBD1. The J segment lost 4 bases and the V segment lost 5 bases, leaving 10 bases of the junction unmatched. CDR3 size: 14 residues. CDR1 is DFQATT and CDR2 is SNEGSKA in the germline V gene (reference sequence). CDR3 in amino acids: CSAPVPDRATEAFF. The CDR3 nucleotides are TGCAGTGCTCCCGTCCCCGACAGGGCCACTGAAGCTTTCTTT.

The V and J genes are TRBV20-1 and TRBJ2-3, with 13 bases aligning to TRBD2. The germline V gene encodes CDR1 DFQATT and CDR2 SNEGSKA (reference sequence). Germline trimming cut 5 bases from V and 2 bases from J; bases unmatched to any gene: 13. The CDR3 is 18 amino acids. The CDR3 bases are TGCAGTGCTGGTCGAGGACTAGCGGGGGCCGCTGTCACAGATACGCAGTATTTT. It codes for CSAGRGLAGAAVTDTQYF.

The V call is TRBV25-1, the J call TRBJ1-5; D gene unclear. Germline-derived CDR1 and CDR2 are MGHDK and SYGVNS. This CDR3 has 12 amino acids. V was cut by 3 bases and J by 6 bases, with 6 bases left in between. In DNA, the CDR3 is TGTGCCAGCAGTGACTCGGGTCAGCCCCAGCATTTT. Protein: CASSDSGQPQHF.

This clonotype appeared a few times. The V call is TRBV24-1, the J call TRBJ2-7, with 10 bases matching TRBD2. V lost 4 bases to trimming and J lost 0 bases; unmatched junction nucleotides: 8. CDR3 length equals 17 residues. CDR1 KGHDR and CDR2 SFDVKD come from the germline V gene. CDR3 DNA: TGTGCCACCAGTGAACTAGCGGGACTACTCAGCTCCTACGAGCAGTACTTC. Translation: CATSELAGLLSSYEQYF.

V is TRBV4-1 and J is TRBJ2-1, with D tentatively TRBD2 (6 bases). CDR3 length: 15 residues. Germline V lookup: CDR1 MGHRA, CDR2 YSYEKL. V was shortened by 1 base and J by 9 bases, with 16 bases between the two germline ends. The CDR3 bases are TGCGCCAGCAGCCAAGGACTAGTTCTTTCGTCTGAGCAGTTCTTC. The encoded protein is CASSQGLVLSSEQFF.